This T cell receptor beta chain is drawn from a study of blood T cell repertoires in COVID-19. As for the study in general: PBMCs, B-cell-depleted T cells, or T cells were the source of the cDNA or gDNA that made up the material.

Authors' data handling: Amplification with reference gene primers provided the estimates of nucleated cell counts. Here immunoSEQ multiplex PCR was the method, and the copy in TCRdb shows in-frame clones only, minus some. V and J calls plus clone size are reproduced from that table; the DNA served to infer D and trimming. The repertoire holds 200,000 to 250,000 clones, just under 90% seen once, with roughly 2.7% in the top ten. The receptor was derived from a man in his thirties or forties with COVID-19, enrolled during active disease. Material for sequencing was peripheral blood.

CDR3 loop: CASRGNIGQGEAFF. CDR3 DNA sequence: TGTGCCAGCAGGGGAAATATCGGACAGGGGGAAGCTTTCTTT. The chain links TRBV7-2 to TRBJ1-1; TRBD1 agrees at 9 bases. Germline V gene lookup returns CDR1 SGHTA and CDR2 FQGNSA. Trimming took 6 bases from V and 8 from J; bases not matched to a gene: 10. The CDR3 extends over 14 amino acids.